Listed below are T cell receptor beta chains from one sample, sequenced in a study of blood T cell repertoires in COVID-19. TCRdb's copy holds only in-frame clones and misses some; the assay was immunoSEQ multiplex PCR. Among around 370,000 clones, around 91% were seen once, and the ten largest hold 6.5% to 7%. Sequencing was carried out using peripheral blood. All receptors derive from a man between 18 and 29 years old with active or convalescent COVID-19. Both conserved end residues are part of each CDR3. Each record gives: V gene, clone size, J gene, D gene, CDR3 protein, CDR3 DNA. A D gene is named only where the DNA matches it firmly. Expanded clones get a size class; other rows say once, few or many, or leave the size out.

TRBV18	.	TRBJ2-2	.	CASSSSGQGGTGELFF	TGTGCCAGCTCATCTTCCGGGCAGGGTGGCACCGGGGAGCTGTTTTTT
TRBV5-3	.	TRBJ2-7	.	CARSLYSYEQYF	TGTGCCAGAAGCTTGTACAGCTACGAGCAGTACTTC
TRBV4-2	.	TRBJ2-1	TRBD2	CASSPTRLAGSNEQFF	TGTGCCAGCAGCCCGACTCGACTAGCGGGGAGCAATGAGCAGTTCTTC
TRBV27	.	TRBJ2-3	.	CASSFEGTSTDTQYF	TGTGCCAGCAGTTTTGAGGGGACTAGCACAGATACGCAGTATTTT
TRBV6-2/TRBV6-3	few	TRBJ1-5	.	CASSPLDSNQPQHF	TGTGCCAGCAGCCCACTAGACTCAAATCAGCCCCAGCATTTT
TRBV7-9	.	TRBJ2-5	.	CASSLETEAQYF	TGTGCCAGCAGCTTAGAGACAGAGGCCCAGTACTTC
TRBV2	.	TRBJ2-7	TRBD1	CASSTPGQGVGEQYF	TGTGCCAGCAGTACACCGGGACAGGGGGTCGGCGAGCAGTACTTC
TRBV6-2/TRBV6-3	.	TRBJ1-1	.	CASSSYFGLMNTEAFF	TGTGCCAGCAGTTCGTACTTCGGGTTAATGAACACTGAAGCTTTCTTT
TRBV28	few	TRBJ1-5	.	CASKSRTGNQPQHF	TGTGCCAGTAAGTCCAGGACGGGAAATCAGCCCCAGCATTTT
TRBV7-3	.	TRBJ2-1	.	CASSSASTTYNEQFF	TGTGCCAGCAGCTCAGCTAGTACCACCTACAATGAGCAGTTCTTC
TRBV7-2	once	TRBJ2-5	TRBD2	CASSLEPGGYQETQYF	TGTGCCAGCAGCTTAGAGCCGGGGGGATACCAAGAGACCCAGTACTTC
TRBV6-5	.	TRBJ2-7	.	CASSVRAGEQYF	TGTGCCAGCTCCGTGAGGGCGGGGGAGCAGTACTTC
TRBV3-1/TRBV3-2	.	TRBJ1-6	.	CASSQDGMGGLPLHF	TGTGCCAGCAGCCAAGATGGGATGGGGGGTTTACCCCTCCACTTT
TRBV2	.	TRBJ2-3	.	CASSLGKGADTQYF	TGTGCCAGCAGCCTTGGTAAGGGAGCAGATACGCAGTATTTT
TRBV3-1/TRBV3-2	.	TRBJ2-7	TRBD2	CASSRGGTSGSSEQYF	TGTGCCAGCAGCCGCGGAGGGACTAGCGGGAGTTCCGAGCAGTACTTC
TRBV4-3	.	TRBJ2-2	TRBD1	CASSRAGTGGVRELFF	TGCGCCAGCAGCCGAGCCGGGACAGGTGGGGTGAGGGAGCTGTTTTTT
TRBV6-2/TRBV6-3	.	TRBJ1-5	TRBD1	CASSYSGSGGINQPQHF	TGTGCCAGCAGTTACTCCGGGTCAGGGGGCATCAATCAGCCCCAGCATTTT
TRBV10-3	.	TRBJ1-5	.	CAISEPGRDQPQHF	TGTGCCATCAGTGAGCCAGGGAGGGATCAGCCCCAGCATTTT
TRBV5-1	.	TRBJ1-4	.	CASSLVSGFGEKLFF	TGCGCCAGCAGCTTGGTATCGGGGTTTGGTGAAAAACTGTTTTTT